Detailed here is one TCR beta chain. Its antigen is not identified. Peripheral blood and lesional scalp punch biopsies were taken from alopecia areata patients. From PBMCs, CD4+ and CD8+ T cells were sorted. This sample is part of a study of CD8+ T cells in alopecia areata. V lost 1 base to trimming and J lost 5 bases, with 8 bases between them. The CDR3 runs to 13 residues. Germline CDR1 SGHDN, CDR2 FVKESK. Sequencing relied on a cDNA template that was reverse transcribed from extracted RNA. TCRdb's copy holds only in-frame clones and misses some; the assay was immunoSEQ multiplex PCR. In the table there are 65,000 to 95,000 clones, about 53% of which are singletons. Study-wide results and caveats: Greater clonality was observed in lesional scalp samples, especially alopecia totalis/universalis, versus normal scalp.

V gene TRBV14 combines with J gene TRBJ1-2; weak D call: TRBD1 (5 bases). This TCR was sampled from a human donor with alopecia areata. What was sequenced was NKG2D-high CD8+ T cells sorted from blood. CDR3 sequence: CASSQVAGYGYTF. In DNA, the CDR3 is TGTGCCAGCAGCCAAGTAGCAGGGTATGGCTACACCTTC. Looking up the rest from reference TRBV14 and TRBJ1-2 gives the full variable domain: EAGVTQFPSHSVIEKGQTVTLRCDPISGHDNLYWYRRVMGKEIKFLLHFVKESKQDESGMPNNRFLAERTGGTYSTLKVQPAELEDSGVYFCASSQVAGYGYTFGSGTRLTVV.